This T cell receptor (beta chain) is from a study of identical twins. TCRdb re-called the 5' RACE reads with MiXCR, one entry per CDR3 protein. The sample has just under 650,000 distinct CDR3 sequences; about 7.1% are singletons. Per germline, CDR1 SGHVS and CDR2 FNYEAQ. The CDR3 has 17 amino acids. The V and J ends lost 4 bases and 2 bases, in that order; junction bases with no gene match: 11. This same sample was also part of a study on yellow fever vaccine responses in identical twins.

The sequencing sample was made of PBMCs. This rearrangement joins TRBV7-6 to TRBJ2-3, with TRBD2 matching over 8 bases. The origin of this receptor is a woman younger than 35 in good health. This CDR3 is CASSSGGGYYDTDTQYF. The CDR3 nucleotides are TGTGCCAGCAGCTCCGGGGGGGGCTACTATGACACAGATACGCAGTATTTT.